The rows below give T cell receptor beta chains drawn from one sample of a study of blood T cell repertoires in COVID-19. Sequencing was performed with immunoSEQ multiplex PCR; in TCRdb, only in-frame clones are kept and a portion is missing. Of a few hundred thousand clones in the sample, about 86% are singletons; the top ten hold around 4.1%. The material sequenced was PBMCs or T cells enriched from blood (not recorded which). These receptors all stem from a man aged 25-40 years with acute COVID-19. CDR3s include the opening cysteine and the closing phenylalanine or tryptophan. D genes are given only for firm matches. Only part of the rows carry a size: once, few, many, or a class if the clone is expanded.

size: NA
D: TRBD2
J: TRBJ2-3
V: TRBV6-5
CDR3: CASSLLAARTDTQYF
DNA: TGTGCCAGCAGCCTTCTAGCGGCGCGCACAGATACGCAGTATTTT

size: many
D: TRBD1
J: TRBJ1-2
V: TRBV30
CDR3: CAWTRTGRVLGYGYTF
DNA: TGTGCCTGGACCAGGACAGGGAGGGTACTAGGGTATGGCTACACCTTC

size: few
D: TRBD2
J: TRBJ2-3
V: TRBV28
CDR3: CASNTAYGLVTTDTQYF
DNA: TGTGCCAGCAACACCGCTTACGGACTAGTGACCACAGATACGCAGTATTTT

size: NA
D: NA
J: TRBJ1-2
V: TRBV30
CDR3: CACNRDLSGYTF
DNA: TGTGCCTGCAATCGGGACTTGAGTGGCTACACCTTC

size: NA
D: NA
J: TRBJ2-2
V: TRBV30
CDR3: CAWRTRENTGELFF
DNA: TGTGCCTGGAGAACCAGGGAGAACACCGGGGAGCTGTTTTTT

size: NA
D: TRBD2
J: TRBJ2-4
V: TRBV24-1
CDR3: CATSDWEGAKNIQYF
DNA: TGTGCCACCAGTGATTGGGAGGGGGCCAAAAACATTCAGTACTTC

size: NA
D: NA
J: TRBJ2-2
V: TRBV30
CDR3: CARSIGSRTGELFF
DNA: TGTGCAAGATCGATCGGGAGTCGGACCGGGGAGCTGTTTTTT

size: once
D: TRBD2
J: TRBJ2-1
V: TRBV15
CDR3: CATSRDKLAGNEQFF
DNA: TGTGCCACCAGCAGAGATAAACTAGCGGGCAATGAGCAGTTCTTC

size: NA
D: TRBD2
J: TRBJ2-1
V: TRBV29-1
CDR3: CSVAGGYNEQFF
DNA: TGCAGCGTTGCGGGGGGATACAATGAGCAGTTCTTC

size: once
D: NA
J: TRBJ1-6
V: TRBV9
CDR3: CASSLGPGGGNSPLHF
DNA: TGTGCCAGCAGCCTCGGCCCCGGGGGTGGAAATTCACCCCTCCACTTT

size: NA
D: NA
J: TRBJ1-1
V: TRBV19
CDR3: CASRTFEAEAFF
DNA: TGTGCCAGTAGAACTTTCGAGGCCGAAGCTTTCTTT

size: NA
D: TRBD1
J: TRBJ2-3
V: TRBV6-5
CDR3: CASSRGQGLPDTQYF
DNA: TGTGCCAGCAGTCGCGGACAGGGGTTGCCAGATACGCAGTATTTT

size: NA
D: NA
J: TRBJ1-6
V: TRBV6-5
CDR3: CASRETGETSPLHF
DNA: TGTGCCAGCAGGGAGACAGGCGAAACATCACCCCTCCACTTT

size: NA
D: NA
J: TRBJ1-2
V: TRBV30
CDR3: CAWSPPGTFYGYTF
DNA: TGTGCCTGGAGTCCCCCAGGTACCTTCTATGGCTACACCTTC

size: NA
D: TRBD2
J: TRBJ2-1
V: TRBV7-2
CDR3: CASSLVSLASGMGEQFF
DNA: TGTGCCAGCAGCTTAGTTAGTTTGGCTAGCGGGATGGGTGAGCAGTTCTTC

size: NA
D: TRBD2
J: TRBJ2-3
V: TRBV10-3
CDR3: CAIRGERDTDTQYF
DNA: TGTGCCATCAGGGGGGAGCGGGACACAGATACGCAGTATTTT

size: NA
D: NA
J: TRBJ1-1
V: TRBV27
CDR3: CASSLRGGTEAFF
DNA: TGTGCCAGCAGTCTAAGGGGGGGCACTGAAGCTTTCTTT

size: NA
D: NA
J: TRBJ1-5
V: TRBV7-2
CDR3: CASSLEVGGAWGQPQHF
DNA: TGTGCCAGCAGCTTAGAGGTCGGAGGGGCCTGGGGTCAGCCCCAGCATTTT

size: NA
D: TRBD2
J: TRBJ2-2
V: TRBV7-2
CDR3: CASSFGTSGYTGELFF
DNA: TGTGCCAGCAGCTTCGGGACTAGCGGTTATACCGGGGAGCTGTTTTTT

size: NA
D: TRBD2
J: TRBJ2-2
V: TRBV9
CDR3: CASSPSTSGNTGELFF
DNA: TGTGCCAGCAGCCCTTCGACTAGCGGTAACACCGGGGAGCTGTTTTTT

size: NA
D: TRBD2
J: TRBJ2-3
V: TRBV5-4
CDR3: CASSSGLAVTDTQYF
DNA: TGTGCCAGCAGCTCGGGACTAGCAGTAACAGATACGCAGTATTTT

size: NA
D: TRBD1
J: TRBJ1-5
V: TRBV2
CDR3: CASRTGALKINQPQHF
DNA: TGTGCCAGCAGAACAGGGGCCCTAAAGATCAATCAGCCCCAGCATTTT

size: NA
D: NA
J: TRBJ1-2
V: TRBV14
CDR3: CASSPPTRRLNYGYTF
DNA: TGTGCCAGCAGCCCGCCGACCAGACGACTCAACTATGGCTACACCTTC

size: NA
D: NA
J: TRBJ1-2
V: TRBV27
CDR3: CASSLAGSAYGYTF
DNA: TGTGCCAGCAGTTTGGCAGGGTCGGCTTATGGCTACACCTTC

size: once
D: NA
J: TRBJ1-1
V: TRBV7-3
CDR3: CAISGGTEAFF
DNA: TGTGCCATCTCGGGGGGCACTGAAGCTTTCTTT

size: NA
D: NA
J: TRBJ2-3
V: TRBV3-1/TRBV3-2
CDR3: CASAPGGSDTQYF
DNA: TGTGCCAGTGCCCCCGGGGGATCCGATACGCAGTATTTT

size: NA
D: TRBD1
J: TRBJ1-2
V: TRBV5-1
CDR3: CASSRDRDYGYTF
DNA: TGCGCCAGCAGCCGGGACAGGGACTATGGCTACACCTTC

size: NA
D: NA
J: TRBJ1-6
V: TRBV2
CDR3: CASRLYTDSPLHF
DNA: TGTGCCAGCAGGCTGTACACCGATTCACCCCTCCACTTT

size: NA
D: NA
J: TRBJ2-1
V: TRBV5-1
CDR3: CASSGYAGATYNEQFF
DNA: TGCGCCAGCAGTGGATACGCGGGGGCGACCTACAATGAGCAGTTCTTC

size: NA
D: TRBD1
J: TRBJ2-4
V: TRBV7-2
CDR3: CASSLDRGDIQYF
DNA: TGTGCCAGCAGCTTGGACAGGGGAGACATTCAGTACTTC

size: NA
D: NA
J: TRBJ2-3
V: TRBV12-2
CDR3: CASRPRPGILAEPDTQYF
DNA: TGTGCAAGTCGCCCCAGGCCCGGTATACTAGCGGAGCCAGATACGCAGTATTTT

size: NA
D: NA
J: TRBJ2-3
V: TRBV19
CDR3: CASSIRRGGTDTQYF
DNA: TGTGCCAGTAGTATCAGGCGGGGTGGGACAGATACGCAGTATTTT

size: NA
D: NA
J: TRBJ1-2
V: TRBV7-8
CDR3: CASSLSGVPGGYTF
DNA: TGTGCCAGCAGCCTATCAGGGGTTCCTGGTGGCTACACCTTC

size: NA
D: TRBD1
J: TRBJ1-6
V: TRBV7-2
CDR3: CASSYTRQGVRNSPLHF
DNA: TGTGCCAGCAGCTACACCCGACAGGGGGTACGAAATTCACCCCTCCACTTT

size: NA
D: TRBD2
J: TRBJ2-3
V: TRBV6-5
CDR3: CASSTGGPRNTQYF
DNA: TGTGCCAGCAGCACGGGGGGGCCTAGAAATACGCAGTATTTT

size: NA
D: TRBD1
J: TRBJ1-5
V: TRBV6-6
CDR3: CASSRYEDRASNQPQHF
DNA: TGTGCCAGCAGTCGCTACGAGGACAGGGCTTCCAATCAGCCCCAGCATTTT

size: NA
D: NA
J: TRBJ1-2
V: TRBV9
CDR3: CASSATGRVYGYTF
DNA: TGTGCCAGCAGCGCTACAGGCAGGGTTTATGGCTACACCTTC

size: NA
D: NA
J: TRBJ1-5
V: TRBV7-2
CDR3: CASGTTGTSGQPQHF
DNA: TGTGCCAGCGGGACTACCGGGACATCGGGTCAGCCCCAGCATTTT

size: NA
D: NA
J: TRBJ2-2
V: TRBV12-3/TRBV12-4
CDR3: CASSLARVGELFF
DNA: TGTGCCAGCAGTTTAGCGAGGGTGGGGGAGCTGTTTTTT

size: NA
D: NA
J: TRBJ2-2
V: TRBV5-1
CDR3: CASSSTPGGTGELFF
DNA: TGCGCCAGCAGCTCCACCCCGGGTGGCACCGGGGAGCTGTTTTTT

size: NA
D: NA
J: TRBJ1-2
V: TRBV4-1
CDR3: CASSQEYSPNNYGYTF
DNA: TGCGCCAGCAGCCAAGAATATTCCCCTAATAACTATGGCTACACCTTC

size: few
D: TRBD2
J: TRBJ2-1
V: TRBV7-8
CDR3: CASSLRSGTSGHNEQFF
DNA: TGTGCCAGCAGCTTAAGGTCAGGGACTAGCGGTCACAATGAGCAGTTCTTC